The 14 T cell receptor beta chains below come from one sample, sequenced in a study of CD8 T cells in Susac syndrome (dated by TCRdb to between 2018 and 2021). The library was obtained by the immunoSEQ multiplex PCR assay. RNA was extracted using the RNeasy kit, and roughly 0.45 to 1 microgram was reverse transcribed with random hexamers. Through fastp at Q25 and MiXCR, TCRdb rebuilt clones from the public reads, retaining in-frame beta chains. Rows are combined by CDR3 protein, so each entry shows the most common genes and DNA. In this sample the table shows hundreds of thousands of distinct CDR3 sequences, just under 95% of which occur a single time. The top ten hold 0.055% to 0.075% of the sample. The sample consisted of CD4+ T cells from PBMCs. The source is a human donor with multiple sclerosis.

V and J are TRBV29-1 and TRBJ2-2; D remains unclear. The V end lost 7 bases, the J end lost 3 bases, and 12 bases lay between the germline ends. CDR1 is SQVTM, CDR2 ANQGSEA, per germline. CDR3 length: 13 amino acids. The CDR3 nucleotides are TGCAGCGCCGGCCTCATAGACACCGGGGAGCTGTTTTTT. As protein: CSAGLIDTGELFF.

This clonotype was observed a single time. V usage is TRBV30 and J usage is TRBJ1-6; TRBD1 matches 8 bases. This CDR3 spans 13 amino acids. CDR1 and CDR2 (germline): GTSNPN, SVGIG (reference sequence). V gave up 3 bases and J gave up 14 bases; unmatched junction bases: 9. The CDR3 here is CAWSSDRALTLHF. The DNA for the CDR3 is TGTGCCTGGAGCTCGGACAGGGCCCTTACCCTCCACTTT. Complete variable domain (other parts from reference TRBV30 and TRBJ1-6): SQTIHQWPATLVQPVGSPLSLECTVEGTSNPNLYWYRQAAGRGLQLLFYSVGIGQISSEVPQNLSASRPQDRQFILSSKKLLLSDSGFYLCAWSSDRALTLHFGNGTRLTVT.

The chain recombines TRBV7-8 with TRBJ2-3; 8 nucleotides match TRBD2. This CDR3 has 18 residues. Trimming removed 5 bases from V and 0 bases from J; junction bases left unmatched: 13. Germline V gene sequence: CDR1 SGHVS, CDR2 FQNEAQ. In DNA, the CDR3 is TGTGCCAGCAGCCCCGGGACGGGAGGGCCGGTGAGCACAGATACGCAGTATTTT. Its translation is CASSPGTGGPVSTDTQYF.

The V and J genes are TRBV5-1 and TRBJ2-1; a possible D gene is TRBD2 (5 bases). V was cut by 0 bases and J by 0 bases, with 13 bases left in between. Germline-derived CDR1 and CDR2 are SGHRS and YFSETQ. The CDR3 is 17 amino acids. CDR3: CASSLGTLASSYNEQFF. The CDR3 DNA reads as TGCGCCAGCAGCTTGGGGACTTTGGCAAGCTCCTACAATGAGCAGTTCTTC.

J is TRBJ2-2 and V is TRBV11-2; D call uncertain. Germline-derived CDR1 and CDR2 are SGHAT and FQNNGV. Deletions cut 1 base from V and 5 bases from J, with 8 bases between. The CDR3 has 14 amino acids. In nucleotides, the CDR3 is TGTGCCAGCAGCTTAGCCGTGAGGACCGGGGAGCTGTTTTTT. Translating it yields CASSLAVRTGELFF. Full variable domain (outside the CDR3, taken from reference TRBV11-2 and TRBJ2-2): EAGVAQSPRYKIIEKRQSVAFWCNPISGHATLYWYQQILGQGPKLLIQFQNNGVVDDSQLPKDRFSAERLKGVDSTLKIQPAKLEDSAVYLCASSLAVRTGELFFGEGSRLTVL.

The chain employs TRBV3-1 and TRBJ1-2; no definite D call. Germline V gene lookup returns CDR1 LGHDT and CDR2 YNNKEL (reference sequence). V was pared by 1 base and J by 5 bases, with 11 bases between. This CDR3 has 14 amino acids. For the CDR3, the DNA is TGTGCCAGCAGCCAAGCGAGGCAGCTTTATGGCTACACCTTC. It codes for CASSQARQLYGYTF.

This clonotype was picked up one time. The chain links TRBV30 to TRBJ2-7; the match to TRBD1 covers 8 bases. The CDR3 length is 13 residues. Trimming took 4 bases from V and 5 from J; bases not matched to a gene: 7. Germline V gene sequence: CDR1 GTSNPN, CDR2 SVGIG (reference sequence). CDR3 sequence (DNA): TGTGCCTGGACTAGGGACAGGTCAAACGAGCAGTACTTC. It translates to CAWTRDRSNEQYF.

V is TRBV2 and J is TRBJ2-3, with 11 positions matching TRBD2. The CDR3 contains 15 residues. Per the germline V gene, CDR1 is SNHLY and CDR2 is FYNNEI. V lost 6 bases to trimming and J lost 3 bases; unmatched junction nucleotides: 5. The CDR3 is CASRKTSGTTDTQYF. The CDR3, as DNA: TGTGCCAGCAGGAAGACTAGCGGGACGACAGATACGCAGTATTTT.

This chain links TRBV6-1 with TRBJ2-7; perhaps TRBD2 as D (6 bases). The CDR3 runs to 12 residues. Germline V gives CDR1 MNHNS, CDR2 SASEGT. The V and J ends lost 3 bases and 5 bases respectively, with 8 bases between them. For the CDR3, the DNA is TGTGCCAGCAGTGATGGGGGGAACGAGCAGTACGTC. This sequence encodes CASSDGGNEQYV.

CDR3 in amino acids: CAWTPDRGRYTGELFF. The CDR3 DNA follows: TGTGCCTGGACCCCGGACAGGGGGCGTTACACCGGGGAGCTGTTTTTT. The chain couples TRBV30 to TRBJ2-2; TRBD1 matches 11 bases. V shed 4 bases and J 3 bases; nucleotides not matched to a gene: 7. The CDR3 length is 16 residues. Germline assignment: CDR1 GTSNPN and CDR2 SVGIG (reference sequence).

This clonotype has more than one count but fewer than ten. The chain employs TRBV5-4 and TRBJ1-2; D ambiguous. CDR3 length: 14 amino acids. Trimming took off 4 bases at V and 4 bases at J, with 14 bases between the two ends. CDR1 and CDR2 from the germline V gene are SGHNT and YYREEE (reference sequence). Written as DNA, the CDR3 is TGTGCCAGCAGCCTGACGACATCTAGCTATGGCTACACCTTC. This sequence encodes CASSLTTSSYGYTF.

The genes are TRBV5-1 and TRBJ2-2; tentatively, D is TRBD2 (5 bases). V lost 0 bases to trimming and J lost 7 bases, with 10 bases between them. This CDR3 region has 14 residues. CDR1 and CDR2 (germline): SGHRS, YFSETQ. CDR3 in DNA: TGCGCCAGCAGCTTGGTACCCGCGGGCGGGGAGCTGTTTTTT. It translates to CASSLVPAGGELFF.

This chain links TRBV7-9 with TRBJ1-2, with 7 positions matching TRBD1. The CDR3 extends over 16 amino acids. Looked up from germline, CDR1 is SEHNR and CDR2 is FQNEAQ (reference sequence). Trimming cost V 3 bases and J 0 bases; bases outside gene matches: 7. In nucleotides, the CDR3 is TGTGCCAGCAGCTTCGGGACAGCATTTTCTAACTATGGCTACACCTTC. It yields the protein CASSFGTAFSNYGYTF.

This sequence joins TRBV19 and TRBJ1-3; 9 nucleotides align to TRBD1. Germline V gene lookup returns CDR1 LNHDA and CDR2 SQIVND (reference sequence). The trim removed 10 bases at V and 4 bases at J, leaving 8 bases unmatched. The CDR3 extends over 14 amino acids. The CDR3 DNA follows: TGTGCCACCACACAGGGGGCAAGAGGAAACACCATATATTTT. This codes for CATTQGARGNTIYF.